This entry is about one TCR beta chain. Its antigen is currently unknown. This record belongs to a study of persistence of HIV-infected CD4 T cells. Study as a whole: Suppressive ART had lasted a median of about eight years.

Sequencing used immunoSEQ version 4 in survey mode. Clones were sequenced by immunoSEQ multiplex PCR, and TCRdb holds only the in-frame ones, with some missing. Among around 47,000 clones, approximately 90% were seen once, and the ten largest hold under 2%. Anti-CD3/anti-CD28 beads served as a nonspecific positive control stimulus. CD4+ T cells upregulating both CD40 ligand and CD69 were sorted as responding cells. CD4+ T cell counts exceeded 400 cells/uL; CMV serology was positive. Before stimulation, PBMCs underwent CD8+ T cell depletion. Findings and caveats of the study: Antigen-responding cells were enriched for degenerate expanded CDR3beta sequences.

The CDR3 totals 13 residues. Between the trimmed V and J ends, which lost 6 bases and 3 bases, there was a span of 12 bases. Germline V lookup: CDR1 SGHTA, CDR2 FQGNSA. The receptor comes from an adult man with HIV who was CMV-seropositive. The specimen comprised CD4+ T cells sorted from PBMCs after approximately 19-hour stimulation, sampled from a patient who received antiretroviral therapy. The chain couples TRBV7-2 to TRBJ2-7, with D possibly TRBD2 on 6 matching bases. The CDR3 nucleotides are TGTGCCAGCAGTTTGGGACTCCGCTACGAGCAGTACTTC. This codes for CASSLGLRYEQYF.